The present T cell receptor beta chain was sequenced within a study of CD4+ T cells in melanoma (dated by TCRdb to 2021 to 2024). Background for the entire study: Neoantigen-specific CD4+ T cells in human melanoma were investigated in the study.

The library was obtained by the immunoSEQ multiplex PCR assay. The source is immuneACCESS, and TCRdb retained only in-frame sequences with V and J called. Part of the clones is not carried over; for the studies checked, unresolved V genes explain less than half of this, and the remainder is unexplained. Recorded for this sample are around 55,000 clones; 60% to 80% of them occurred a single time. Roughly 4.8% of the sample is held by the ten biggest clonotypes. Donors were patients with melanoma. As concerns this clone: Its antigen specificity is not known. Per-base quality was not reported, and no clone a single base away is much larger than it.

The full study reports these points: Diverse differentiation states were reported to be shown by neoantigen-specific CD4+ T cells in melanoma. Neoantigen-specific CD4+ T cells were reported to be correlated with the function of CD8+ T cells, macrophages and B cells.

The sequencing sample was made of tumor tissue. The TCR originated in a human donor with melanoma.

This receptor has the CDR3 CASSSGQGLNEQYF. The DNA sequence is given as TGTGCCAGCAGCTCCGGACAGGGTTTAAACGAGCAGTACTTC. The rearrangement joined TRBV5-8 to TRBJ2-7; TRBD1 fits 8 bases in the junction. Reading from cysteine to phenylalanine, the CDR3 counts 14 amino acids. CDR3 DNA only is kept here, 42 bases in frame from base 1. Clipping removes 3 bases from V and 5 bases from J, with 7 as the unmatched junction base count. Via the germline V gene, CDR1 is SGHTS and CDR2 YDEGEE.